The clone carrying this T cell receptor (beta chain) was observed a handful of times. The sample originates from a study of blood T cells in healthy people across ages. Overall study: Per two T cells, about one barcoded beta molecule was captured through template switching.

At least 6 million PBMCs were isolated per sample. Alongside a J-beta primer mix, a sample-barcoded 5' primer served in a second PCR lasting about 7 to 11 cycles. TCRdb ran MiXCR on the 5' RACE reads and lists one entry per CDR3 protein. The sample shows some 1,500,000 distinct CDR3 sequences, about 45% of them seen only once. The CDR3 runs to 17 residues. Per the germline V gene, CDR1 is ENHRY and CDR2 is SYGVKD. The TCR comes from a woman aged 18-29 years in good health. The chain links TRBV10-3 to TRBJ2-7, with D maybe TRBD2 (6 bases). The DNA end lines up better with TRBJ2-5; the J call may be wrong. Sequenced sample: blood. In DNA, the CDR3 is TGTGCCATCAGTGAGTCCCGATTAGCGGAGGGAAGAGAGACCCAGTACTTC. As protein: CAISESRLAEGRETQYF.